Listed below are T cell receptor beta chains from one sample, sequenced in a study of blood T cell repertoires in COVID-19. Clones were sequenced by immunoSEQ multiplex PCR, and TCRdb holds only the in-frame ones, with some missing. The sample lists about 89,000 clones; around 90% were seen once. The sequenced sample was peripheral blood. The receptors derive from a male donor with acute or convalescent COVID-19. The CDR3 runs from the conserved cysteine through the conserved F or W. The order of the fields is V gene, J gene, D gene, clone size, CDR3 protein, CDR3 DNA. D genes are given only for firm matches. Some rows mark clone size as missing; the rest say once, few, many or name a class of expanded clone.

v_gene: TRBV6-5; j_gene: TRBJ2-5; d_gene: NA; abundance: NA; CDR3aa: CASSRQRQETQYF; CDR3nt: TGTGCCAGCAGTAGACAGAGACAAGAGACCCAGTACTTC
v_gene: TRBV29-1; j_gene: TRBJ2-3; d_gene: NA; abundance: NA; CDR3aa: CSVEDPRASTDTQYF; CDR3nt: TGCAGCGTTGAAGACCCCAGGGCAAGCACAGATACGCAGTATTTT
v_gene: TRBV19; j_gene: TRBJ1-5; d_gene: NA; abundance: NA; CDR3aa: CASSPWGGHQPQHF; CDR3nt: TGTGCCAGTAGTCCCTGGGGGGGCCATCAGCCCCAGCATTTT
v_gene: TRBV7-2; j_gene: TRBJ1-1; d_gene: NA; abundance: NA; CDR3aa: CASSLGIAGGEDTEAFF; CDR3nt: TGTGCCAGCAGCTTAGGCATTGCGGGGGGCGAGGACACTGAAGCTTTCTTT
v_gene: TRBV11-2; j_gene: TRBJ2-1; d_gene: TRBD2; abundance: NA; CDR3aa: CASSLLAGDEQFF; CDR3nt: TGTGCCAGCAGCTTATTAGCGGGCGATGAGCAGTTCTTC
v_gene: TRBV19; j_gene: TRBJ1-6; d_gene: NA; abundance: NA; CDR3aa: CASSIGVNSPLHF; CDR3nt: TGTGCCAGTAGTATTGGAGTAAATTCACCCCTCCACTTT
v_gene: TRBV7-2; j_gene: TRBJ2-5; d_gene: NA; abundance: NA; CDR3aa: CASSLFAGIQDF; CDR3nt: TGTGCCAGCAGCTTATTTGCGGGCATTCAGGACTTC
v_gene: TRBV25-1; j_gene: TRBJ1-1; d_gene: NA; abundance: once; CDR3aa: CASSRGGYTEAFF; CDR3nt: TGTGCCAGCAGCCGGGGGGGATACACTGAAGCTTTCTTT
v_gene: TRBV3-1/TRBV3-2; j_gene: TRBJ1-2; d_gene: TRBD1; abundance: NA; CDR3aa: CASSQEEQGDYGYTF; CDR3nt: TGTGCCAGCAGCCAAGAAGAACAGGGGGACTATGGCTACACCTTC
v_gene: TRBV11-2; j_gene: TRBJ2-2; d_gene: NA; abundance: NA; CDR3aa: CASSWHRTGELFF; CDR3nt: TGTGCCAGCAGCTGGCATCGAACCGGGGAGCTGTTTTTT
v_gene: TRBV9; j_gene: TRBJ2-7; d_gene: NA; abundance: NA; CDR3aa: CASSVEPKNYYEQYF; CDR3nt: TGTGCCAGCAGCGTAGAGCCTAAAAACTACTACGAGCAGTACTTC
v_gene: TRBV28; j_gene: TRBJ1-2; d_gene: NA; abundance: NA; CDR3aa: CASTPWGAYGYTF; CDR3nt: TGTGCCAGCACCCCGTGGGGCGCCTATGGCTACACCTTC
v_gene: TRBV18; j_gene: TRBJ2-2; d_gene: TRBD1; abundance: NA; CDR3aa: CASSPPTGTTGELFF; CDR3nt: TGTGCCAGCTCACCACCGACAGGGACCACCGGGGAGCTGTTTTTT
v_gene: TRBV30; j_gene: TRBJ2-3; d_gene: NA; abundance: NA; CDR3aa: CAWSPGADTQYF; CDR3nt: TGTGCCTGGAGTCCCGGTGCAGATACGCAGTATTTT
v_gene: TRBV18; j_gene: TRBJ2-3; d_gene: TRBD2; abundance: NA; CDR3aa: CASSPSGERTGTQYF; CDR3nt: TGTGCCAGCTCACCTAGCGGGGAGCGCACAGGTACGCAGTATTTT
v_gene: TRBV24-1; j_gene: TRBJ1-2; d_gene: NA; abundance: NA; CDR3aa: CATSSDSNYGYTF; CDR3nt: TGTGCCACCAGCTCAGACAGTAACTATGGCTACACCTTC
v_gene: TRBV7-2; j_gene: TRBJ1-5; d_gene: NA; abundance: NA; CDR3aa: CASSLGRGNQPQHF; CDR3nt: TGTGCCAGCAGCTTGGGGAGGGGCAATCAGCCCCAGCATTTT
v_gene: TRBV5-1; j_gene: TRBJ1-4; d_gene: TRBD1; abundance: NA; CDR3aa: CASSLVPGTGNNEKLFF; CDR3nt: TGCGCCAGCAGCTTGGTCCCCGGGACAGGGAATAATGAAAAACTGTTTTTT
v_gene: TRBV24-1; j_gene: TRBJ1-1; d_gene: NA; abundance: NA; CDR3aa: CATSPEGDTEAFF; CDR3nt: TGTGCCACCAGCCCTGAAGGGGACACTGAAGCTTTCTTT
v_gene: TRBV6-2/TRBV6-3; j_gene: TRBJ2-2; d_gene: NA; abundance: NA; CDR3aa: CASSHLNTGELFF; CDR3nt: TGTGCCAGCAGTCACTTAAACACCGGGGAGCTGTTTTTT
v_gene: TRBV30; j_gene: TRBJ2-3; d_gene: TRBD2; abundance: NA; CDR3aa: CAWSGKAGGVSTDTQYF; CDR3nt: TGTGCCTGGAGTGGCAAGGCGGGGGGGGTGAGCACAGATACGCAGTATTTT
v_gene: TRBV2; j_gene: TRBJ1-6; d_gene: TRBD1; abundance: NA; CDR3aa: CASRVDRVNSPLHF; CDR3nt: TGTGCCAGCAGGGTGGACAGGGTGAATTCACCCCTCCACTTT
v_gene: TRBV18; j_gene: TRBJ2-7; d_gene: NA; abundance: NA; CDR3aa: CASSLQTGYSSYEQYF; CDR3nt: TGTGCCAGCTCACTCCAGACAGGATATAGCTCCTACGAGCAGTACTTC
v_gene: TRBV5-1; j_gene: TRBJ2-7; d_gene: TRBD2; abundance: NA; CDR3aa: CASSPMIAGVEEQYF; CDR3nt: TGCGCCAGCAGCCCCATGATAGCGGGGGTCGAAGAGCAGTACTTC
v_gene: TRBV27; j_gene: TRBJ1-2; d_gene: TRBD1; abundance: few; CDR3aa: CASSFRQGGYGYTF; CDR3nt: TGTGCCAGCAGTTTCCGACAGGGAGGCTATGGCTACACCTTC
v_gene: TRBV2; j_gene: TRBJ1-1; d_gene: NA; abundance: NA; CDR3aa: CASRPGQPTEAFF; CDR3nt: TGTGCCAGCAGGCCGGGACAACCCACTGAAGCTTTCTTT
v_gene: TRBV5-1; j_gene: TRBJ1-4; d_gene: NA; abundance: NA; CDR3aa: CASSIGTPRTEKLFF; CDR3nt: TGCGCCAGCAGCATTGGGACTCCCCGGACTGAAAAACTGTTTTTT
v_gene: TRBV19; j_gene: TRBJ2-3; d_gene: TRBD1; abundance: NA; CDR3aa: CASSELGQGTDTQYF; CDR3nt: TGTGCCAGTAGTGAACTCGGACAGGGAACAGATACGCAGTATTTT
v_gene: TRBV19; j_gene: TRBJ1-5; d_gene: NA; abundance: NA; CDR3aa: CASRYRDNQPQHF; CDR3nt: TGTGCCAGTAGGTACAGGGACAATCAGCCCCAGCATTTT
v_gene: TRBV7-9; j_gene: TRBJ1-6; d_gene: NA; abundance: NA; CDR3aa: CASTSGGTSYNSPLHF; CDR3nt: TGTGCCAGCACCTCTGGGGGGACCTCCTATAATTCACCCCTCCACTTT
v_gene: TRBV11-2; j_gene: TRBJ2-7; d_gene: NA; abundance: NA; CDR3aa: CASSRGHTYEQYF; CDR3nt: TGTGCCAGCAGCCGCGGACACACCTACGAGCAGTACTTC
v_gene: TRBV27; j_gene: TRBJ2-7; d_gene: TRBD2; abundance: NA; CDR3aa: CASSSRTSGYEQYF; CDR3nt: TGTGCCAGCAGTTCCCGGACTAGCGGTTACGAGCAGTACTTC
v_gene: TRBV7-8; j_gene: TRBJ2-2; d_gene: NA; abundance: few; CDR3aa: CASSSRSGGGELFF; CDR3nt: TGTGCCAGCAGTTCTCGTAGCGGCGGCGGGGAGCTGTTTTTT
v_gene: TRBV3-1/TRBV3-2; j_gene: TRBJ2-1; d_gene: NA; abundance: NA; CDR3aa: CASSQEGRQEYNEQFF; CDR3nt: TGTGCCAGCAGCCAAGAGGGGAGACAGGAATACAATGAGCAGTTCTTC
v_gene: TRBV18; j_gene: TRBJ2-7; d_gene: TRBD2; abundance: NA; CDR3aa: CASSPPGTRASYEQYF; CDR3nt: TGTGCCAGCTCACCACCGGGGACTAGAGCTTCCTACGAGCAGTACTTC
v_gene: TRBV7-6; j_gene: TRBJ2-7; d_gene: NA; abundance: NA; CDR3aa: CASSLGPVGGSYEQYF; CDR3nt: TGTGCCAGCAGCCTAGGCCCGGTAGGAGGGTCCTACGAGCAGTACTTC